These 19 T cell receptor beta chains came from one sample sequenced in a study of shared clonotypes between healthy human individuals. Assay: immunoSEQ multiplex PCR; the TCRdb copy retains only in-frame clones and omits some. The sample has around 1.1 million clones; around 77% are singletons. The source material was memory CD4+ T cells from PBMCs. Regarding subset: CD45RA-negative fraction. These receptors all stem from a man aged 18-30 years in good health. Some clones in this sample may be carry-over from other donors' samples.

V gene TRBV28 combines with J gene TRBJ1-2; possible D gene TRBD1, 5 bases. The CDR3 spans 15 residues. Trimming left V 5 bases short and J 12 bases short, with 25 bases between. The germline V gene encodes CDR1 MDHEN and CDR2 SYDVKM. The CDR3 here is CASSPDSSKSSPDTF. Here the CDR3 DNA reads TGTGCCAGCAGTCCAGACAGTTCGAAGTCGTCCCCTGACACCTTC.

J is TRBJ2-2 and V is TRBV5-1, with 11 bases that match TRBD1. The CDR3 totals 15 residues. The V gene end was trimmed by 5 bases and the J gene end by 6 bases; junction bases not matched to a gene: 6. Germline-derived CDR1 and CDR2 are SGHRS and YFSETQ. In DNA form, the CDR3 reads TGCGCCAGCAGTTCGCCGGGACAGGGGGCCGGGGAGCTGTTTTTT. It specifies CASSSPGQGAGELFF.

This chain links TRBV6-6 with TRBJ1-2; D perhaps matches TRBD1 (6 bases). V lost 7 bases, J lost 3 bases, and 9 bases lay in between. The germline CDR1 and CDR2 sequences are MNHNY and SVGAGI (reference sequence). The CDR3 has 12 amino acids. The CDR3 region is CASKPGDYGYTF. CDR3 DNA: TGTGCCAGCAAGCCAGGGGACTATGGCTACACCTTC.

As regards this clone: The same CDR3 also results from other DNA sequences found in this sample. V usage is TRBV5-6 and J usage is TRBJ2-5; D uncertain. CDR1 and CDR2 (germline): SGHDT, YYEEEE. V lost 0 bases to trimming and J lost 5 bases, with 8 bases between them. The CDR3 has 13 residues. CDR3 bases: TGTGCCAGCAGCTTGGCTGGCAGCGAGACCCAGTACTTC. This sequence encodes CASSLAGSETQYF.

The gene calls are TRBV15 and TRBJ2-5, with D unresolved. This CDR3 comprises 12 residues. CDR1 and CDR2 from the germline V gene are LNHNV and YYDKDF (reference sequence). V was trimmed by 8 bases and J by 2 bases, leaving 9 bases between them. The CDR3 loop is CATGVQQETQYF. The CDR3 DNA is TGTGCCACCGGGGTCCAGCAAGAGACCCAGTACTTC.

The chain couples TRBV7-9 to TRBJ2-2, with D tentatively TRBD1 or TRBD2 (6 bases each). CDR3 length: 14 amino acids. V lost 5 bases to trimming and J lost 2 bases, with 9 bases between them. Germline V gene sequence: CDR1 SEHNR, CDR2 FQNEAQ (reference sequence). Here the CDR3 reads CASSPGGNTGELFF. For the CDR3, the DNA is TGTGCCAGCAGCCCCGGGGGCAACACCGGGGAGCTGTTTTTT.

The gene calls are TRBV5-6 and TRBJ2-7; no firm D call. Germline CDR1 is SGHDT and CDR2 is YYEEEE. V was cut by 0 bases and J by 6 bases, with 13 bases left in between. CDR3 length: 14 amino acids. The CDR3 loop is CASSLDLSYGEQYF. The CDR3 coding sequence is TGTGCCAGCAGCTTGGACCTTAGTTACGGCGAGCAGTACTTC.

This clone was counted only a few times. V gene TRBV4-2 combines with J gene TRBJ1-2, with D perhaps matching TRBD1 (6 bases). Germline V gene lookup returns CDR1 LGHNA and CDR2 YNFKEQ. V was clipped by 3 bases and J by 5 bases, with 16 bases between them. The CDR3 is made up of 15 amino acids. The CDR3 here is CASSQLRGGRYGYTF. CDR3 in DNA: TGTGCCAGCAGCCAGCTCCGGGGGGGCCGTTATGGCTACACCTTC.

This clone was detected only a few times. The chain employs TRBV5-1 and TRBJ1-1; 7 bases map to TRBD1. The CDR3 covers 16 residues. The germline gives CDR1 SGHRS, CDR2 YFSETQ. V lost 2 bases to trimming and J lost 0 bases; unmatched junction nucleotides: 7. CDR3 sequence reads: CASSFPTGSMNTEAFF. CDR3 in DNA: TGCGCCAGCAGCTTCCCGACAGGGTCCATGAACACTGAAGCTTTCTTT.

The chain recombines TRBV18 with TRBJ2-7; the match to TRBD1 covers 10 bases. V was clipped by 6 bases and J by 2 bases; unmatched bases: 7. Germline V lookup: CDR1 KGHSH, CDR2 LQKENI. CDR3 length: 15 residues. The CDR3, as DNA: TGTGCCAGCTCGCTGGACAGGGGGGACCCCTACGAGCAGTACTTC. This encodes CASSLDRGDPYEQYF.

The chain employs TRBV9 and TRBJ2-4; D call uncertain. Germline V CDR1 and CDR2: SGDLS, YYNGEE. Trimming took 4 bases from V and 1 from J, leaving 15 bases between them. CDR3 length: 16 amino acids. The DNA for the CDR3 is TGTGCCAGCAGCTCTGGACCCTTCGGGGCCAAAAACATTCAGTACTTC. Translation gives CASSSGPFGAKNIQYF. The full variable domain, rest sourced from reference TRBV9 and TRBJ2-4, is DSGVTQTPKHLITATGQRVTLRCSPRSGDLSVYWYQQSLDQGLQFLIQYYNGEERAKGNILERFSAQQFPDLHSELNLSSLELGDSALYFCASSSGPFGAKNIQYFGAGTRLSVL.

The chain joins TRBV11-1 to TRBJ2-1, with 11 bases identical to TRBD2. Germline V gene lookup returns CDR1 SGHAT and CDR2 FQDESV (reference sequence). V was pared by 7 bases and J by 7 bases, with 15 bases of the junction left unmatched. CDR3 length: 17 amino acids. CDR3 loop: CASTPRLTSGRRNEQFF. CDR3 nucleotide sequence: TGTGCCAGCACCCCTCGCCTCACTAGCGGGAGACGAAATGAGCAGTTCTTC.

V gene TRBV27 combines with J gene TRBJ2-3; D is possibly TRBD2 (5 bases). Germline-derived CDR1 and CDR2 are MNHEY and SMNVEV (reference sequence). Trimming left V 3 bases short and J 1 base short, with 8 bases between. The CDR3 loop spans 14 amino acids. In DNA form, the CDR3 reads TGTGCCAGCAGTTTTTCGAGGGGCACAGATACGCAGTATTTT. It yields the protein CASSFSRGTDTQYF.

The V call is TRBV6-6, the J call TRBJ2-3; D could derive from TRBD1 or TRBD2 (6 bases each). V was cut by 6 bases and J by 8 bases, with 15 bases left in between. This CDR3 has 13 residues. Germline V gene data show CDR1 as MNHNY and CDR2 as SVGAGI (reference sequence). CDR3 sequence reads: CASRAPGAVTQYF. CDR3 DNA sequence: TGTGCCAGCAGAGCACCGGGGGCGGTTACGCAGTATTTT.

In regard to this clone: Other DNA sequences from this sample encode an identical CDR3 as well. The chain links TRBV7-2 to TRBJ1-2, with 10 nucleotides matching TRBD1. Per the germline V gene, CDR1 is SGHTA and CDR2 is FQGNSA. The CDR3 sequence is 14 residues long. V lost 1 base and J lost 4; bases outside the gene matches: 0. CDR3 amino acids: CASSLGQGAYGYTF. In DNA form, the CDR3 reads TGTGCCAGCAGCTTAGGACAGGGGGCCTATGGCTACACCTTC. Supplemented by reference TRBV7-2 and TRBJ1-2, the full variable domain reads GAGVSQSPSNKVTEKGKDVELRCDPISGHTALYWYRQSLGQGLEFLIYFQGNSAPDKSGLPSDRFSAERTGGSVSTLTIQRTQQEDSAVYLCASSLGQGAYGYTFGSGTRLTVV.

This clone was seen a few times. The chain recombines TRBV11-3 with TRBJ2-3; D ambiguous. V was pared by 0 bases and J by 1 base, with 8 bases between. The germline CDR1 and CDR2 sequences are SGHNT and YENEEA. This CDR3 region has 15 residues. In DNA, the CDR3 is TGTGCCAGCAGCTTAGACAGTCATCGCACAGATACGCAGTATTTT. Translation gives CASSLDSHRTDTQYF.

A single count supports this clone. The genes are TRBV5-6 and TRBJ2-7; TRBD1 aligns across 7 bases. V dropped 4 bases and J dropped 5; count of bases not matched to a gene: 6. Germline-derived CDR1 and CDR2 are SGHDT and YYEEEE. CDR3 length: 13 residues. The CDR3: CASSPDRVHEQYF. The CDR3 DNA follows: TGTGCCAGCAGCCCAGACAGGGTCCACGAGCAGTACTTC.

The chain joins TRBV5-1 to TRBJ2-2; tentative D call: TRBD2 (6 bases). Germline CDR1 and CDR2: SGHRS and YFSETQ. This CDR3 region has 14 residues. Trimming took 5 bases from V and 3 from J, leaving 11 bases between them. This CDR3 is CASSIAEYTGELFF. CDR3 DNA: TGCGCCAGCAGTATAGCGGAATACACCGGGGAGCTGTTTTTT.

The CDR3 protein is CASSLATGWQAEAFF. CDR3 sequence (DNA): TGCGCCAGCAGCCTCGCGACAGGGTGGCAGGCTGAAGCTTTCTTT. The rearrangement uses TRBV5-1 and TRBJ1-1; 7 bases fit TRBD1. From germline, CDR1 is SGHRS and CDR2 YFSETQ. The CDR3 is made up of 15 amino acids. V shed 4 bases and J 6 bases; nucleotides not matched to a gene: 12. The full variable domain, completed using reference TRBV5-1 and TRBJ1-1, is KAGVTQTPRYLIKTRGQQVTLSCSPISGHRSVSWYQQTPGQGLQFLFEYFSETQRNKGNFPGRFSGRQFSNSRSEMNVSTLELGDSALYLCASSLATGWQAEAFFGQGTRLTVV.